This entry is about one T cell receptor beta chain. Its antigen remains unknown. This entry belongs to a study of T cells after yellow fever vaccination. Study-level information: Fractions containing few cells were prepared with SMART-Seq v4 Ultra Low Input.

This CDR3 region has 13 residues. The V and J ends lost 5 bases and 4 bases respectively, with 9 bases between them. Germline values: CDR1 SGHTA, CDR2 FQGNSA. The authors made TCR cDNA by 5'RACE template switching, adding a universal primer site and UMIs. TCRdb used MiXCR to reprocess the 5' RACE reads, holding one entry per CDR3 protein. The sample lists 200,000 to 300,000 distinct CDR3 sequences, more than 6.5% occurring once. Study-level findings and limits: Weaker overall, the secondary response nonetheless peaked faster (day 5 versus 15).

This clonotype was sampled from a man in his thirties or forties who received the YFV17D yellow fever vaccine. V is TRBV7-2 and J is TRBJ2-1; no firm D call. This sample comprised CD4+ T cells sorted from PBMCs, obtained on the day of the yellow fever booster vaccination. The CDR3 DNA is TGTGCCAGCAGCCCGGTACTTTACAATGAGCAGTTCTTC. Its translation: CASSPVLYNEQFF.